The rows below give T cell receptor beta chains drawn from one sample of a study of early T cells in non-severe SARS-CoV-2 infection. TCRdb reprocessed the 5' RACE reads with MiXCR, giving one entry per CDR3 protein. The sample includes 50,000 or so distinct CDR3 sequences, roughly 5.9% of them seen just once. Sequencing was done on a sample of whole blood. These receptors were obtained from an adult who was a healthcare worker with PCR-confirmed SARS-CoV-2 infection or an uninfected control (not recorded which). Each CDR3 is given with its conserved first and last residue. A D gene is named only where the DNA matches it firmly. Clone size appears in some rows only: once, few, many, or a class for an expanded clone.

J gene: TRBJ2-4
V gene: TRBV2
D gene: -
clone size: -
CDR3 DNA: TGTGCCAGCAGCGAGGCCCCCAGCATTCAGTACTTC
CDR3 protein: CASSEAPSIQYF

J gene: TRBJ2-2
V gene: TRBV7-2
D gene: -
clone size: -
CDR3 DNA: TGTGCCAGCAGCTTAGCGTTACAGAACACCGGGGAGCTGTTTTTT
CDR3 protein: CASSLALQNTGELFF

J gene: TRBJ1-1
V gene: TRBV29-1
D gene: -
clone size: few
CDR3 DNA: TGCAGCGTTGTTGGGGGCGCCGGCACTGAAGCTTTCTTT
CDR3 protein: CSVVGGAGTEAFF

J gene: TRBJ2-3
V gene: TRBV4-1
D gene: -
clone size: few
CDR3 DNA: TGCGCCAGCAGCCAAGACAGCACAGATACGCAGTATTTT
CDR3 protein: CASSQDSTDTQYF

J gene: TRBJ2-2
V gene: TRBV19
D gene: -
clone size: many
CDR3 DNA: TGTGCCAGTAGGGAAGGACCGGGAGACACCGGGGAGCTGTTTTTT
CDR3 protein: CASREGPGDTGELFF

J gene: TRBJ2-1
V gene: TRBV24-1
D gene: TRBD2
clone size: many
CDR3 DNA: TGTGCCACCAGCTGGACTAGCGGAAATGAGCAGTTCTTC
CDR3 protein: CATSWTSGNEQFF

J gene: TRBJ2-5
V gene: TRBV7-9
D gene: -
clone size: many
CDR3 DNA: TGTGCCAGCAGCTTTGACAGTAGGGCCGAAGAGACCCAGTACTTC
CDR3 protein: CASSFDSRAEETQYF

J gene: TRBJ2-7
V gene: TRBV3-1
D gene: TRBD2
clone size: -
CDR3 DNA: TGTGCCAGCAGCCAAGGACTAGCGGGGGCCTACGAGCAGTACTTC
CDR3 protein: CASSQGLAGAYEQYF

J gene: TRBJ1-1
V gene: TRBV24-1
D gene: -
clone size: many
CDR3 DNA: TGTGCCACCAGTGCGTCGAACACTGAAGCTTTCTTT
CDR3 protein: CATSASNTEAFF

J gene: TRBJ2-1
V gene: TRBV9
D gene: -
clone size: many
CDR3 DNA: TGTGCCAGCAGCGTAGATCAGACCAATGAGCAGTTCTTC
CDR3 protein: CASSVDQTNEQFF

J gene: TRBJ2-5
V gene: TRBV5-1
D gene: TRBD1
clone size: -
CDR3 DNA: TGCGCCAGCAGCACCCGGACAGGGGGCTCGGAGACCCAGTACTTC
CDR3 protein: CASSTRTGGSETQYF

J gene: TRBJ2-5
V gene: TRBV5-5
D gene: TRBD2
clone size: many
CDR3 DNA: TGTGCCAGCAGCTTAGGTCGGGGGGGACCAGAGACCCAGTACTTC
CDR3 protein: CASSLGRGGPETQYF

J gene: TRBJ2-5
V gene: TRBV7-6
D gene: TRBD1
clone size: -
CDR3 DNA: TGTGCCAGCAGCGGCCGGACAGGGGGCGCAGAGACCCAGTACTTC
CDR3 protein: CASSGRTGGAETQYF

J gene: TRBJ2-6
V gene: TRBV20-1
D gene: TRBD2
clone size: many
CDR3 DNA: TGCAGTGCTAGAGTGGGAGGGAACTCTGGGGCCAACGTCCTGACTTTC
CDR3 protein: CSARVGGNSGANVLTF

J gene: TRBJ2-3
V gene: TRBV15
D gene: -
clone size: many
CDR3 DNA: TGTGCCACCAGCAGAGGGAAGGGAGCAGATACGCAGTATTTT
CDR3 protein: CATSRGKGADTQYF

J gene: TRBJ1-1
V gene: TRBV29-1
D gene: -
clone size: many
CDR3 DNA: TGCAGCGCTGGGCTTATGAACACTGAAGCTTTCTTT
CDR3 protein: CSAGLMNTEAFF

J gene: TRBJ2-6
V gene: TRBV18
D gene: -
clone size: many
CDR3 DNA: TGTGCCAGCTCACAGAAGGGATTCTCTGGGGCCAACGTCCTGACTTTC
CDR3 protein: CASSQKGFSGANVLTF

J gene: TRBJ2-3
V gene: TRBV20-1
D gene: -
clone size: many
CDR3 DNA: TGCAGTGCTAGAGATCTCCTAGCTAACACAGATACGCAGTATTTT
CDR3 protein: CSARDLLANTDTQYF

J gene: TRBJ1-1
V gene: TRBV12-5
D gene: -
clone size: many
CDR3 DNA: TGTGCTAGTGGTTTGGTACGGGGGGCAAGCGTGAACACTGAAGCTTTTTTT
CDR3 protein: CASGLVRGASVNTEAFF

J gene: TRBJ2-2
V gene: TRBV5-1
D gene: -
clone size: many
CDR3 DNA: TGCGCCAGCAGCCGCCAGGGCGCGGACGGGGAGCTGTTTTTT
CDR3 protein: CASSRQGADGELFF

J gene: TRBJ1-3
V gene: TRBV9
D gene: TRBD1
clone size: -
CDR3 DNA: TGTGCCAGCAGCCCCCAGGGGGGCTCTGGAAACACCATATATTTT
CDR3 protein: CASSPQGGSGNTIYF

J gene: TRBJ2-5
V gene: TRBV20-1
D gene: -
clone size: many
CDR3 DNA: TGCAGTGCTCCAGGGATCGCACGCTGGGGGGAGACCCAGTACTTC
CDR3 protein: CSAPGIARWGETQYF